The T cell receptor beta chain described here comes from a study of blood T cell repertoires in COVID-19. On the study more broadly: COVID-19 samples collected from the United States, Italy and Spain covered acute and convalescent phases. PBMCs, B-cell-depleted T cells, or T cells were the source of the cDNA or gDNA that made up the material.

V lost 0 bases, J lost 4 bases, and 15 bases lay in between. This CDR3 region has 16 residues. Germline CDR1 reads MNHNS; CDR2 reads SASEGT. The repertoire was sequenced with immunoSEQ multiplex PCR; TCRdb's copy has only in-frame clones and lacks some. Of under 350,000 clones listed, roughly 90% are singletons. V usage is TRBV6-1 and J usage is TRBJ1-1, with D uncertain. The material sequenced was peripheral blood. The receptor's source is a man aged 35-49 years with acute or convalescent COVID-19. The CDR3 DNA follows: TGTGCCAGCAGTGAAGCGAGAGGCAGTTCGAGCACTGAAGCTTTCTTT. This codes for CASSEARGSSSTEAFF.